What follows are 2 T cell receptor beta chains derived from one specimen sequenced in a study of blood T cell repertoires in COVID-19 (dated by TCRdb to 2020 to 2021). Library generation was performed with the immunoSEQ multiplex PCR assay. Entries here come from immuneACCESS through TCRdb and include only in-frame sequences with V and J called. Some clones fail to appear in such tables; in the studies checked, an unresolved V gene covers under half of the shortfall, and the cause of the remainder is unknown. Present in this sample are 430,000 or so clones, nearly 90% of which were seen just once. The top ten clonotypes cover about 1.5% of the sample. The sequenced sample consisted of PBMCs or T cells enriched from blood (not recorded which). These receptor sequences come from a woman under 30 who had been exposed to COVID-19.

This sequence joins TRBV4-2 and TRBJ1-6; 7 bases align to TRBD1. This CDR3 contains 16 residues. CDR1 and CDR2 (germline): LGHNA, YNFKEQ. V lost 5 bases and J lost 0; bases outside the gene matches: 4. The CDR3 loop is CASSDRDLSYNSPLHF. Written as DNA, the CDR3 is TGTGCCAGCAGCGACAGGGACCTCTCCTATAATTCACCCCTCCACTTT.

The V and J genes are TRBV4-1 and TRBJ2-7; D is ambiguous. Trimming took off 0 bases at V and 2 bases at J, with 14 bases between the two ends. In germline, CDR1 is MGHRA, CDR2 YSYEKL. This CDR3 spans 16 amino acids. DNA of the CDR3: TGCGCCAGCAGCCAAGAATGGCGAGACACGGCCTACGAGCAGTACTTC. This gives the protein CASSQEWRDTAYEQYF.